This passage covers 14 T cell receptor beta chains from one sample sequenced in a study of vaccination effects on CD4 cells after COVID-19. Under the ViraFEST assay, PBMC were stimulated with viral peptide pools so that antigen-specific CD4+ T cells expanded. Sequencing was performed afterwards. A 10-day culture period preceded the isolation of CD4+ T cells. Vaccine administered to participants consisted of two doses of either BNT162b2 or mRNA-1273. Clones were read by immunoSEQ multiplex PCR, and TCRdb kept only the in-frame ones, dropping some. The sample contains roughly 63,000 clones, around four fifths of which appear only once. No cognate antigen is known for these TCRs. The sequences come from CD4+ T cells from PBMCs cultured with HCoV-OC43 spike peptides, collected after COVID-19 vaccination. Subset indicated: HCoV-OC43 spike overlapping peptide pool stimulation. The receptors were gathered from a human donor who received a COVID-19 vaccine.

The J gene is TRBJ2-2, the V gene TRBV2, with unresolved D. V lost 5 bases and J 3 bases, leaving 16 bases between the germline ends. Germline CDR1 and CDR2: SNHLY and FYNNEI. This CDR3 contains 16 residues. This CDR3 is CASSSFRIADTGELFF. The CDR3 nucleotides read TGTGCCAGCAGTTCTTTCCGGATAGCTGACACCGGGGAGCTGTTTTTT.

The chain couples TRBV5-1 to TRBJ1-2; the D is unclear. The CDR3 loop spans 13 amino acids. Trimming left V 0 bases short and J 7 bases short, with 10 bases between. Germline V CDR1 and CDR2: SGHRS, YFSETQ. This CDR3 is CASSLGSISGYTF. CDR3 nucleotides: TGCGCCAGCAGCTTGGGTTCAATCTCTGGCTACACCTTC.

V and J are TRBV30 and TRBJ1-1; D gene unclear. The length of the CDR3 is 15 residues. Germline-derived CDR1 and CDR2 are GTSNPN and SVGIG (reference sequence). Trimming left V 3 bases short and J 6 bases short, with 20 bases between. CDR3 amino acids: CAWRAPARVSAEAFF. CDR3 nucleotide sequence: TGTGCCTGGAGGGCGCCCGCGAGGGTGAGCGCTGAAGCTTTCTTT.

The rearrangement uses TRBV6-5 and TRBJ1-1; no clear D gene. CDR3 size: 12 residues. V was pared by 6 bases and J by 5 bases, with 10 bases between. The V gene's germline CDR1 is MNHEY and CDR2 SVGAGI. The CDR3, as DNA: TGTGCCAGCAGGATCGGGGAAACTGAAGCTTTCTTT. Protein: CASRIGETEAFF.

The chain joins TRBV6-6 to TRBJ2-2; 8 bases map to TRBD1. CDR1 MNHNY and CDR2 SVGAGI come from the germline V gene (reference sequence). This CDR3 comprises 15 residues. V dropped 5 bases and J dropped 2; count of bases not matched to a gene: 4. CDR3 protein: CASSPQGDNTGELFF. In DNA form, the CDR3 reads TGTGCCAGCAGTCCACAGGGGGACAACACCGGGGAGCTGTTTTTT.

The chain carries TRBV4-2 and TRBJ1-4, with D possibly matching TRBD1 (6 bases). This CDR3 region has 16 residues. Germline-derived CDR1 and CDR2 are LGHNA and YNFKEQ. V was shortened by 3 bases and J by 4 bases, with 15 bases between the two germline ends. CDR3: CASSQGTTGYNEKLFF. For the CDR3, the DNA is TGTGCCAGCAGCCAGGGGACGACAGGCTATAATGAAAAACTGTTTTTT.

The CDR3 region has the DNA TGTGCCAGCTCACCGCCCAACGATCAGCCCCAGCATTTT. Protein product: CASSPPNDQPQHF. The rearrangement joins TRBV18 to TRBJ1-5; D unresolved. The CDR3 is 13 amino acids. CDR1 and CDR2 (germline): KGHSH, LQKENI. The V end was cut by 3 bases, the J end by 5 bases, with 8 bases between.

The chain joins TRBV10-2 to TRBJ2-3; D may be TRBD2 (7 bases). The CDR3 length is 16 residues. Germline V gives CDR1 WSHSY, CDR2 SAAADI. The V gene lost 6 bases and the J gene lost 1 base, with 17 bases spanning the gap. In DNA, the CDR3 is TGCGCCAGCAGCCCCGCTGGGGGGGGCGGCACAGATACGCAGTATTTT. Residues: CASSPAGGGGTDTQYF.

The chain employs TRBV5-8 and TRBJ2-1; 8 bases align to TRBD2. This CDR3 comprises 19 residues. Germline values: CDR1 SGHTS, CDR2 YDEGEE. V shed 3 bases, J shed 4 bases, and the junction held 18 bases outside the gene matches. This CDR3 is CASSSGRKLVAGTYNEQFF. The CDR3 DNA reads TGTGCCAGCAGCTCGGGTCGGAAGCTGGTAGCGGGAACATACAATGAGCAGTTCTTC.

The gene calls are TRBV6-5 and TRBJ2-5; D is unclear. Between the trimmed V and J ends, which lost 8 bases and 3 bases, there was a span of 13 bases. CDR3 length equals 13 residues. Per germline, CDR1 MNHEY and CDR2 SVGAGI. The CDR3 sequence: CASGNGFKETQYF. Here the CDR3 DNA reads TGTGCCAGCGGGAACGGGTTTAAAGAGACCCAGTACTTC.

The chain recombines TRBV5-1 with TRBJ1-2, with 11 bases fitting TRBD1. V lost 2 bases and J lost 7; bases outside the gene matches: 7. Germline CDR1 is SGHRS and CDR2 is YFSETQ. The CDR3 has 15 amino acids. The DNA of the CDR3 is TGCGCCAGCAGCTTCGGACAGGGGGCGCCCGGTGGCTACACCTTC. It is translated as CASSFGQGAPGGYTF.

This sequence joins TRBV13 and TRBJ2-5; the match to TRBD1 covers 10 bases. CDR3 length: 16 residues. Losses at the gene ends were 4 bases for V and 5 bases for J; bases not matched to a gene: 10. Germline V gene data show CDR1 as PRHDT and CDR2 as FYEKMQ (reference sequence). The CDR3 bases are TGTGCCAGCAGCTCATGGGGGACAGGGGAGATGGAGACCCAGTACTTC. This gives the protein CASSSWGTGEMETQYF.

The chain employs TRBV6-5 and TRBJ1-2; 8 bases map to TRBD1. Trimming removed 7 bases from V and 8 bases from J; junction bases left unmatched: 9. The germline V gene has CDR1 MNHEY and CDR2 SVGAGI. CDR3 length equals 13 residues. The CDR3 sequence is CASTNHRGKGYTF. CDR3 in DNA: TGTGCCAGCACCAATCACAGGGGGAAAGGCTACACCTTC.

The chain joins TRBV27 to TRBJ2-3, with 13 bases that match TRBD2. CDR1 is MNHEY, CDR2 SMNVEV, per germline (reference sequence). The CDR3 covers 17 residues. The V segment lost 5 bases and the J segment 7 bases; nucleotides outside the gene matches: 12. The CDR3 protein is CASSNPPLAGGANTQYF. CDR3 nucleotide sequence: TGTGCCAGCAGTAATCCCCCACTAGCGGGGGGGGCTAATACGCAGTATTTT.